The 23 T cell receptor beta chains reported below all come from one sample, sequenced in a study of siplizumab effects on memory and regulatory T cells. Clones were read by immunoSEQ multiplex PCR, and TCRdb kept only the in-frame ones, dropping some. This table holds some 96,000 clones, roughly 93% found once. The sample consisted of non-Treg CD4+ T cells sorted from blood. The receptors stem from a human donor in good health.

The chain is built from TRBV30 and TRBJ1-2; D remains unclear. The V gene's germline CDR1 is GTSNPN and CDR2 SVGIG (reference sequence). V lost 0 bases and J lost 2, with 10 bases in between. The CDR3 sequence is 14 residues long. The CDR3 DNA sequence: TGTGCCTGGAGTGTATTACCCGGAAACTATGGCTACACCTTC. Translated, it gives CAWSVLPGNYGYTF.

With respect to this clone: This specimen includes other DNA sequences encoding the same CDR3. The V gene is TRBV7-3, the J gene TRBJ2-3, with D possibly matching TRBD2 (5 bases). The CDR3 contains 13 residues. Germline lookup yields CDR1 SGHTA and CDR2 FQGTGA. The V end was cut by 5 bases, the J end by 12 bases, with 18 bases between. This CDR3 reads CASSRLESGTQYF. The CDR3, as DNA: TGTGCCAGCAGCCGCCTCGAAAGCGGTACACAGTATTTT.

Worth noting for this clone: In the same sample, other DNA sequences code for this CDR3. This chain connects TRBV14 to TRBJ1-1; D not resolved. The CDR3 covers 13 residues. Germline assignment: CDR1 SGHDN and CDR2 FVKESK. V was shortened by 2 bases and J by 5 bases, with 9 bases between the two germline ends. The CDR3 DNA is TGTGCCAGCAGCCAATCCACTAGGACTGAAGCTTTCTTT. It translates to CASSQSTRTEAFF.

The chain couples TRBV4-2 to TRBJ1-1; D is undetermined. V lost 0 bases and J 4 bases, leaving 12 bases between the germline ends. Germline CDR1 LGHNA, CDR2 YNFKEQ. The CDR3 runs 15 residues. DNA of the CDR3: TGTGCCAGCAGCCAAGATTCCGGCATCCTCACTGAAGCTTTCTTT. Residues: CASSQDSGILTEAFF.

The chain has TRBV6-5 and TRBJ2-7, with TRBD2 matching 12 bases. This CDR3 comprises 15 residues. V was pared by 2 bases and J by 3 bases, with 2 bases of the junction left unmatched. Germline CDR1 reads MNHEY; CDR2 reads SVGAGI. The CDR3 reads CASSYRTSGIYEQYF. The CDR3 bases are TGTGCCAGCAGTTACCGGACTAGCGGGATCTACGAGCAGTACTTC.

Details on this clone: The germline gene is not matched at one end of the junction; a read error may be the cause. V gene TRBV5-4 combines with J gene TRBJ2-3; D is possibly TRBD2 (5 bases). The length of the CDR3 is 13 residues. Germline V lookup: CDR1 SGHNT, CDR2 YYREEE (reference sequence). CDR3 nucleotides: TGTGCCAGCAGCTTGGAGTATATGTCTAGCCGCTTCTTT. It encodes CASSLEYMSSRFF.

This sequence joins TRBV5-1 and TRBJ2-7, with 9 bases matching TRBD1. The CDR3 is made up of 15 amino acids. The junction had 11 bases not matched to a gene; V was cut back by 4 bases and J by 6 bases. Germline CDR1 is SGHRS and CDR2 is YFSETQ. The CDR3 coding sequence is TGCGCCAGCAGCACCTCGACAGGGGGGAGGGTCGAGCAGTACTTC. Translating it yields CASSTSTGGRVEQYF.

This clone has only one observation. This chain joins TRBV2 and TRBJ2-4, with TRBD1 matching 8 bases. Germline CDR1 and CDR2: SNHLY and FYNNEI. V dropped 4 bases and J dropped 6; count of bases not matched to a gene: 11. This CDR3 contains 16 residues. The CDR3 is CASSGDRPGHGNIQYF. CDR3 sequence (DNA): TGTGCCAGCAGTGGGGACAGGCCGGGCCACGGAAACATTCAGTACTTC.

The genes are TRBV9 and TRBJ2-7, with 9 bases identical to TRBD1. Unmatched junction bases numbered 2, after V lost 4 bases and J lost 3 bases. This CDR3 has 13 residues. Germline CDR1 and CDR2: SGDLS and YYNGEE. The CDR3 region has the DNA TGTGCCAGCAGCCCGGGACAGGGCTACGAGCAGTACTTC. Amino acids: CASSPGQGYEQYF.

V is TRBV7-2 and J is TRBJ2-5; tentatively, D is TRBD2 (5 bases). V shed 3 bases and J shed 4 bases, with 9 bases lying between them. The CDR3 has 13 amino acids. Germline V gene sequence: CDR1 SGHTA, CDR2 FQGNSA. The CDR3 protein is CASSFGMIETQYF. CDR3 bases: TGTGCCAGCAGCTTCGGGATGATAGAGACCCAGTACTTC. The full variable domain, rest sourced from reference TRBV7-2 and TRBJ2-5, is GAGVSQSPSNKVTEKGKDVELRCDPISGHTALYWYRQSLGQGLEFLIYFQGNSAPDKSGLPSDRFSAERTGGSVSTLTIQRTQQEDSAVYLCASSFGMIETQYFGPGTRLLVL.

With respect to this clone: This specimen includes other DNA sequences encoding the same CDR3. This chain uses TRBV6-6 with TRBJ2-5, with D hard to call. Trimming took off 6 bases at V and 5 bases at J, with 10 bases between the two ends. CDR3 length: 12 amino acids. CDR1 and CDR2 (germline): MNHNY, SVGAGI (reference sequence). CDR3 sequence (DNA): TGTGCCAGCAGCTATGGTGGGGAGACCCAGTACTTC. It yields the protein CASSYGGETQYF.

This clone was counted once. The chain joins TRBV6-6 to TRBJ2-1, with 8 nucleotides matching TRBD2. CDR1 and CDR2 (germline): MNHNY, SVGAGI (reference sequence). This CDR3 region has 14 residues. Trimming took 4 bases from V and 6 from J; bases not matched to a gene: 5. As DNA, the CDR3 is TGTGCCAGCAGTTCAACTAGCGGTTCCAATGAGCAGTTCTTC. It encodes CASSSTSGSNEQFF.

This clone was recorded only once. J is TRBJ1-2 and V is TRBV5-6; D is ambiguous. Trimming left V 0 bases short and J 8 bases short, with 11 bases between. The CDR3 is 13 amino acids. Germline V lookup: CDR1 SGHDT, CDR2 YYEEEE. CDR3 nucleotides: TGTGCCAGCAGCTTGGGATCGGGTCGGGGCTACACCTTC. It encodes CASSLGSGRGYTF.

The chain is built from TRBV27 and TRBJ1-5; D gene uncertain. CDR1 and CDR2 (germline): MNHEY, SMNVEV (reference sequence). V was clipped by 2 bases and J by 10 bases, with 12 bases between them. The length of the CDR3 is 13 residues. CDR3 nucleotides: TGTGCCAGCAGTTTAGCCCGGCTTCAACCCCAGCATTTT. It yields the protein CASSLARLQPQHF.

The V gene is TRBV4-1, the J gene TRBJ2-1; tentatively, D is TRBD1 (6 bases). The CDR3 length is 19 residues. Germline V gives CDR1 MGHRA, CDR2 YSYEKL. V gave up 1 base and J gave up 5 bases, with 24 bases separating them. This CDR3 is CASSQGGFTRQVKNNEQFF. In nucleotides, the CDR3 is TGCGCCAGCAGCCAAGGGGGGTTTACTCGACAGGTGAAAAACAATGAGCAGTTCTTC.

The V call is TRBV28, the J call TRBJ2-7; D is ambiguous. The CDR3 contains 13 residues. Trimming cost V 6 bases and J 0 bases, with 9 bases left between them. Germline V gene sequence: CDR1 MDHEN, CDR2 SYDVKM. The CDR3 nucleotides read TGTGCCAGCAGCAAGACGTACTCCTACGAGCAGTACTTC. Amino acid sequence: CASSKTYSYEQYF.

The V call is TRBV19, the J call TRBJ2-3; 9 nucleotides line up with TRBD2. From germline, CDR1 is LNHDA and CDR2 SQIVND (reference sequence). After removal of 3 bases from V and 3 bases from J, the junction contained 7 bases not matched to a gene. There are 16 residues in the CDR3. DNA of the CDR3: TGTGCCAGTAGTATCCCTAGCGGGACGGGAACAGATACGCAGTATTTT. It yields the protein CASSIPSGTGTDTQYF. The full variable domain, completed using reference TRBV19 and TRBJ2-3, is DGGITQSPKYLFRKEGQNVTLSCEQNLNHDAMYWYRQDPGQGLRLIYYSQIVNDFQKGDIAEGYSVSREKKESFPLTVTSAQKNPTAFYLCASSIPSGTGTDTQYFGPGTRLTVL.

The chain recombines TRBV29-1 with TRBJ1-2, with D unclear. This CDR3 region has 12 residues. CDR1 is SQVTM and CDR2 is ANQGSEA in the germline V gene. CDR3 DNA sequence: TGCAGTGTAAAGATCCTAGCGGGCGGCTACACCTTC. Encoded protein: CSVKILAGGYTF.

This chain joins TRBV10-3 and TRBJ1-3; the D is unclear. This CDR3 spans 15 amino acids. V was cut by 2 bases and J by 0 bases, with 8 bases left in between. Germline assignment: CDR1 ENHRY and CDR2 SYGVKD. CDR3 DNA sequence: TGTGCCATCAGTGAGGGACGGCGCTCTGGAAACACCATATATTTT. Translation gives CAISEGRRSGNTIYF.

This chain uses TRBV9 with TRBJ2-7; TRBD1 matches 8 bases. This CDR3 region has 13 residues. The J segment lost 6 bases and the V segment lost 2 bases, leaving 4 bases of the junction unmatched. Germline CDR1 and CDR2: SGDLS and YYNGEE. CDR3 loop: CASSVDRGSEQYF. CDR3 coding DNA: TGTGCCAGCAGCGTCGACAGGGGCAGCGAGCAGTACTTC.

V gene TRBV29-1 combines with J gene TRBJ2-7, with 9 bases that match TRBD1. Germline CDR1 reads SQVTM; CDR2 reads ANQGSEA. V lost 3 bases, J lost 2 bases, and 5 bases stayed unmatched. This CDR3 spans 14 amino acids. The CDR3 nucleotides are TGCAGCGTTGAGGAGGGACAGGGAACCTACGAGCAGTACTTC. Protein sequence: CSVEEGQGTYEQYF.

The chain employs TRBV11-2 and TRBJ2-5; TRBD2 matches at 13 bases. From germline, CDR1 is SGHAT and CDR2 FQNNGV. The CDR3 sequence is 17 residues long. V lost 5 bases, J lost 5 bases, and 11 bases stayed unmatched. CDR3 sequence (DNA): TGTGCCAGCAGCCCTGGCGCAACTAGCGGGAGGGGGGAGACCCAGTACTTC. Amino acid sequence: CASSPGATSGRGETQYF.

This clone came up once. This sequence joins TRBV7-2 and TRBJ1-3; unclear D gene. Trimming pared 2 bases from V and 4 bases from J, leaving 12 bases between. Germline CDR1 is SGHTA and CDR2 is FQGNSA. This CDR3 has 15 residues. In nucleotides, the CDR3 is TGTGCCAGCAGCTTAAGCGGAGGGAGAGGAAACACCATATATTTT. Translated: CASSLSGGRGNTIYF.